This TCR beta chain was captured by sequencing in a study of shared clonotypes between healthy human individuals. Study-wide points: Against clonotypes common to all four donors, non-shared ones had lower generation probabilities.

As for this clone: Antigen specificity is unknown.

Original analysis: Filtering differed because ImmunoSEQ produced junction-only sequences that carried no quality scores. TCRdb keeps only in-frame clones here, not all; method: immunoSEQ multiplex PCR. For V, J and clone size, that table is used; D and trimming come from the DNA. Altogether under 600,000 clones are present, almost 97% being singletons, with the ten largest covering around 0.06%. The sequenced sample consisted of naive CD4+ T cells sorted from blood. This sample's subset: CD45RA+ positively selected. This TCR came from a woman aged 30 to 39 in good health.

CDR3 coding DNA: TGTGCCAGCCGATATCATGGAGAGGGAGACACTGAAGCTTTCTTT. Its protein is CASRYHGEGDTEAFF. The rearrangement links TRBV6-5 to TRBJ1-1; the D is unclear. Germline V gene sequence: CDR1 MNHEY, CDR2 SVGAGI. The V gene lost 8 bases and the J gene lost 3 bases, with 19 bases spanning the gap. The CDR3 is made up of 15 amino acids.